The 18 T cell receptor beta chains reported below all come from one sample, sequenced in a study of graft-versus-host responses after intestinal transplantation. TCRdb's table, derived via immunoSEQ multiplex PCR, lists solely in-frame clones and lacks some. The data contain tens of thousands of clones, 85% to 95% of them singletons. No antigen is known for these receptors. The sequencing used unstimulated CD8+ T cells sorted from spleen or lymph node cells, collected before transplant. The source is a human donor who was the organ donor for an intestinal transplant.

The chain joins TRBV6-5 to TRBJ2-7, with 7 bases that match TRBD1. From germline, CDR1 is MNHEY and CDR2 SVGAGI. With V trimmed by 7 bases and J by 2 bases, 2 bases remained unmatched. The length of the CDR3 is 12 residues. This CDR3 is CASTDRAYEQYF. CDR3 nucleotides: TGTGCCAGCACAGACAGGGCCTACGAGCAGTACTTC.

CDR3 DNA: TGTGCCAGCAGTCTCTGGGGGGGAGAGGGGGAGCTGTTTTTT. This gives the protein CASSLWGGEGELFF. The chain combines TRBV28 with TRBJ2-2, with 7 bases matching TRBD2. CDR3 length: 14 residues. The V and J ends lost 5 bases and 8 bases, in that order; junction bases with no gene match: 8. Germline-derived CDR1 and CDR2 are MDHEN and SYDVKM.

V usage is TRBV5-1 and J usage is TRBJ2-3, with a possible D match to TRBD2 (5 bases). Trimming stripped 4 bases from V and 4 bases from J, with 13 bases between. The CDR3 loop spans 14 amino acids. Germline-derived CDR1 and CDR2 are SGHRS and YFSETQ. The CDR3 nucleotides are TGCGCCAGCAGCCCAAGTCTAGCACCAGATACGCAGTATTTT. Residues: CASSPSLAPDTQYF.

The V and J genes are TRBV20-1 and TRBJ2-1; D not certain. V was clipped by 7 bases and J by 9 bases, with 10 bases between them. The CDR3 consists of 10 residues. Germline V gene data show CDR1 as DFQATT and CDR2 as SNEGSKA (reference sequence). CDR3 loop: CSVEISEQFF. The CDR3 region has the DNA TGCAGTGTCGAGATAAGTGAGCAGTTCTTC.

This rearrangement joins TRBV7-9 to TRBJ2-7; 7 bases are shared with TRBD1. The CDR3 is 14 residues long. The germline gives CDR1 SEHNR, CDR2 FQNEAQ (reference sequence). V lost 11 bases and J lost 5; bases outside the gene matches: 15. In DNA, the CDR3 is TGTGCCTCCTCAAAGGGACAGACTCCCCACGAGCAGTACTTC. This sequence encodes CASSKGQTPHEQYF.

CDR3: CASSPVSNQPQHF. CDR3 DNA sequence: TGTGCCAGCAGCCCAGTTAGCAATCAGCCCCAGCATTTT. The V call is TRBV11-2, the J call TRBJ1-5; D gene unclear. Deletions cut 5 bases from V and 0 bases from J, with 5 bases between. Germline-derived CDR1 and CDR2 are SGHAT and FQNNGV. The CDR3 consists of 13 residues.

This sequence joins TRBV21-1 and TRBJ2-7; no check of the table's D call, TRBD2, against the DNA was made. TRBV21-1 is annotated as a pseudogene. This CDR3 region has 16 residues. CDR3 DNA: TGTGCCAGCAGCAAAGATTGTCTGGGACTTACCTACGAGCAGTACTTC. Translated: CASSKDCLGLTYEQYF.

The J gene is TRBJ2-7, the V gene TRBV7-9; 10 nucleotides line up with TRBD2. Germline V lookup: CDR1 SEHNR, CDR2 FQNEAQ (reference sequence). The CDR3 consists of 13 residues. J gave up 3 bases and V 5 bases, and 1 base lay outside the gene matches. The CDR3 is CASSPSGSYEQYF. Written as DNA, the CDR3 is TGTGCCAGCAGCCCTAGCGGGAGCTACGAGCAGTACTTC.

The chain joins TRBV28 to TRBJ1-1, with D perhaps TRBD1 (6 bases). Trimming took 6 bases from V and 3 from J, leaving 23 bases between them. Germline lookup yields CDR1 MDHEN and CDR2 SYDVKM. This CDR3 is 17 amino acids long. The CDR3 spells CASSSLLGGRKDTEAFF. The CDR3 DNA sequence: TGTGCCAGCAGCTCCTTACTGGGGGGGCGGAAGGACACTGAAGCTTTCTTT.

The chain recombines TRBV28 with TRBJ2-7, with D perhaps TRBD2 (5 bases). Trimming removed 1 base at V and 0 bases at J, with 16 bases between. The CDR3 totals 17 residues. Germline lookup yields CDR1 MDHEN and CDR2 SYDVKM. Here the CDR3 reads CASSLFPVGGSSYEQYF. CDR3 nucleotide sequence: TGTGCCAGCAGTTTATTCCCCGTAGGCGGGTCCTCCTACGAGCAGTACTTC.

The chain carries TRBV11-2 and TRBJ2-3, with 8 bases fitting TRBD2. This CDR3 comprises 16 residues. V gave up 1 base and J gave up 5 bases; unmatched junction bases: 8. Germline CDR1 SGHAT, CDR2 FQNNGV. CDR3 DNA sequence: TGTGCCAGCAGCTTAGTCGGTCCAGCGGGAGTAGATACGCAGTATTTT. Its protein is CASSLVGPAGVDTQYF.

V usage is TRBV28 and J usage is TRBJ1-3, with a tentative D call TRBD1 (6 bases). CDR3 length: 15 residues. Germline CDR1 MDHEN, CDR2 SYDVKM. V dropped 6 bases and J dropped 0 bases, with 12 bases sitting between them. The CDR3 DNA sequence: TGTGCCAGCAGCCCCGACAGGATCTCTGGAAACACCATATATTTT. It translates to CASSPDRISGNTIYF.

This clone was counted once. The rearrangement joins TRBV5-5 to TRBJ2-5; 11 nucleotides agree with TRBD2. CDR1 SGHKS and CDR2 YYEKEE come from the germline V gene (reference sequence). With V trimmed by 4 bases and J by 4 bases, 6 bases remained unmatched. The CDR3 contains 15 residues. The chain's CDR3 is CASSPVAGGVETQYF. CDR3 DNA: TGTGCCAGCAGCCCCGTAGCGGGGGGGGTAGAGACCCAGTACTTC.

The chain has TRBV19 and TRBJ1-1; D might be TRBD1 (5 bases). From germline, CDR1 is LNHDA and CDR2 SQIVND (reference sequence). This CDR3 region has 13 residues. Trimming took 4 bases from V and 5 from J, leaving 11 bases between them. CDR3 region: CASSTAGLTEAFF. CDR3 nucleotide sequence: TGTGCCAGTAGTACCGCAGGGTTAACTGAAGCTTTCTTT. The variable domain in full, completed from reference TRBV19 and TRBJ1-1, reads DGGITQSPKYLFRKEGQNVTLSCEQNLNHDAMYWYRQDPGQGLRLIYYSQIVNDFQKGDIAEGYSVSREKKESFPLTVTSAQKNPTAFYLCASSTAGLTEAFFGQGTRLTVV.

This clone came up once. This sequence joins TRBV11-2 and TRBJ2-7; TRBD1 matches at 8 bases. This CDR3 comprises 14 residues. Per germline, CDR1 SGHAT and CDR2 FQNNGV. Trimming at V came to 5 bases and at J to 4 bases, leaving 7 bases not matched to a gene. The CDR3 loop is CASSPGQGAYEQYF. The CDR3 DNA reads TGTGCCAGCAGCCCCGGACAGGGAGCGTACGAGCAGTACTTC.

The V and J genes are TRBV13 and TRBJ2-5, with 10 bases aligning to TRBD2. The V gene end was trimmed by 5 bases and the J gene end by 5 bases; junction bases not matched to a gene: 5. This CDR3 comprises 14 residues. Germline V gives CDR1 PRHDT, CDR2 FYEKMQ (reference sequence). The CDR3 DNA reads TGTGCCAGCAGCCCTAGCGGGAGTACGGAGACCCAGTACTTC. Its protein product is CASSPSGSTETQYF.

The CDR3 loop reads CASSTALANYGYTF. In DNA, the CDR3 is TGTGCCAGTAGTACAGCCCTAGCTAACTATGGCTACACCTTC. This chain connects TRBV19 to TRBJ1-2; D gene unclear. This CDR3 has 14 residues. CDR1 is LNHDA, CDR2 SQIVND, per germline (reference sequence). Trimming took off 4 bases at V and 0 bases at J, with 9 bases between the two ends.

The chain combines TRBV15 with TRBJ1-2, with D possibly TRBD1 on 5 matching bases. V was trimmed by 3 bases and J by 3 bases, leaving 17 bases between them. CDR3 length: 16 amino acids. Germline CDR1 and CDR2: LNHNV and YYDKDF (reference sequence). In nucleotides, the CDR3 is TGTGCCACCAGCAGCCTGACAGCGGGTATGGACTATGGCTACACCTTC. It specifies CATSSLTAGMDYGYTF.